This T cell receptor beta chain stems from a study of T-cell reconstitution after alpha-beta-depleted transplantation in children. Study-wide results and caveats: Several hundred graft clones that had expanded were reportedly the source of alpha-beta T cells about two months after transplant. There were some patients whose high TCRbeta diversity at day 60 came from surviving recipient T cells and thymic progenitors. The authors attributed T-cell counts and diversity one year after transplant mostly to newly produced T cells.

As it was prepared, the TCRbeta library received unique molecular identifiers. A single record per CDR3 protein comes from TCRdb applying MiXCR to the PCR reads. The sample holds almost 500,000 distinct CDR3 sequences, 10% seen once. Many counts were recorded for this clonotype. As yet, its antigen is unknown. V lost 2 bases and J lost 4, with 11 bases in between. The CDR3 covers 14 residues. CDR1 is MNHEY and CDR2 is SVGAGI in the germline V gene. This chain joins TRBV6-5 and TRBJ1-1; D remains ambiguous. This TCR was sampled from a child aged 2-15 years with inherited bone marrow failure, due to receive a stem cell transplant. The sequenced sample was PBMCs, obtained before TCRalphabeta/CD19-depleted stem cell transplant. The CDR3, as DNA: TGTGCCAGCAGTTACCACCGTTACGTCACTGAAGCTTTCTTT. Protein product: CASSYHRYVTEAFF.